Included here is one T cell receptor (beta chain) sequence, with context. The sample originates from a study of blood T cell repertoires in COVID-19. Study-level background: Whether acute or convalescent, the COVID-19 samples came from the United States, Italy and Spain.

Seattle's enrolled individuals joined amid active infection and were then monitored longitudinally. Here immunoSEQ multiplex PCR was the method, and the copy in TCRdb shows in-frame clones only, minus some. The sample has tens of thousands of clones, about 90% seen once. Germline V gives CDR1 SGHDT, CDR2 YYEEEE. The CDR3 contains 15 residues. Trimming removed 5 bases at V and 0 bases at J, with 11 bases between. This sequence joins TRBV5-6 and TRBJ1-4; TRBD1 is a possible D gene (5 bases). The sample consisted of peripheral blood. The sequence came from a woman older than 75 with COVID-19, enrolled during active disease. The CDR3 DNA reads TGTGCCAGCAGGGCTGCGGGGGCAACTAATGAAAAACTGTTTTTT. This translates into CASRAAGATNEKLFF.